The rows below give T cell receptor beta chains drawn from one sample of a study of blood T cell repertoires in COVID-19. This table comes from immunoSEQ multiplex PCR, and its TCRdb copy is limited to in-frame clones, with some not included. The sample contains a few hundred thousand clones, around 87% of which appear only once. The specimen sequenced was peripheral blood. The receptor set was obtained from a woman between 65 and 79 years old with active or convalescent COVID-19. The CDR3 runs from the conserved cysteine through the conserved F or W. Fields, in order: J gene, D gene, V gene, clone size, CDR3 DNA, CDR3 protein. A D gene is named only where the DNA matches it firmly. Size values are once, few and many counts, or a class for expanded clones, and some rows have none.

TRBJ2-3	-	TRBV10-2	-	TGCGCCATTGCGGGGGCCCCATTCGGCACAGATACGCAGTATTTT	CAIAGAPFGTDTQYF
TRBJ1-1	-	TRBV19	-	TGTGCCAGTAGTATAGATCGGGTATCTCCGGCTTTCTTT	CASSIDRVSPAFF
TRBJ2-3	-	TRBV11-3	once	TGTGCCAGCAGCCTCGGGGGCACAGATACGCAGTATTTT	CASSLGGTDTQYF
TRBJ1-5	-	TRBV6-5	-	TGTGCCAGCAGTTACTCAGGGGCGGAGGGTCAGCCCCAGCATTTT	CASSYSGAEGQPQHF
TRBJ2-3	-	TRBV29-1	-	TGCAGCTCCTTGGAGGGGTACACAGATACGCAGTATTTT	CSSLEGYTDTQYF
TRBJ1-1	-	TRBV5-6	-	TGTGCCAGCACGGGACTCACGAGAGAAGCTTTCTTT	CASTGLTREAFF
TRBJ1-3	TRBD1	TRBV5-1	-	TGCGCCAGCAGCTTGGATGGGACAGGGGAGCTGGCGGCCCGAAACACCATATATTTT	CASSLDGTGELAARNTIYF
TRBJ1-6	TRBD1	TRBV5-5	-	TGTGCCAGCAGCTTTCCAGGGGGCGTTTCACCCCTCCACTTT	CASSFPGGVSPLHF
TRBJ2-3	-	TRBV4-3	-	TGCGCCAGCAGCCAAGACTGGTCAGTCACAGATACGCAGTATTTT	CASSQDWSVTDTQYF
TRBJ2-5	-	TRBV6-6	-	TGTGCCTCTACCGGAGGGCTGGAGACCCAGTACTTC	CASTGGLETQYF
TRBJ1-1	-	TRBV5-1	once	TGCGCCAGCAGCTTGAAAGGAGACACTGAAGCTTTCTTT	CASSLKGDTEAFF
TRBJ2-1	-	TRBV11-2	-	TGTGCCAGCAGCTTAGCGACAGGGAGGAATGAGCAGTTCTTC	CASSLATGRNEQFF
TRBJ2-2	-	TRBV5-6	-	TGTGCCAGCAGCTTCGGAGCGAACACCGGGGAGCTGTTTTTT	CASSFGANTGELFF
TRBJ1-2	-	TRBV2	-	TGTGCCAGCAGTGACGGCAGGGGTCTACACGGCTACACCTTC	CASSDGRGLHGYTF
TRBJ1-6	-	TRBV10-3	few	TGTGCCATCAGTGCGGACGGGAGTTCACCCCTCCACTTT	CAISADGSSPLHF
TRBJ1-6	TRBD1	TRBV2	once	TGTGCCAGTACAGGGGGCGCGAATTCACCCCTCCACTTT	CASTGGANSPLHF
TRBJ1-2	-	TRBV2	-	TGTGCCAGCAGACGGGTACTCTCGACGTATGGCTACACCTTC	CASRRVLSTYGYTF
TRBJ1-2	-	TRBV6-5	-	TGTGCCAGCAGTTACACGGGGGGGCCCTATGGCTACACCTTC	CASSYTGGPYGYTF
TRBJ1-2	-	TRBV21-1	-	-	CAIVGQGATDRGGYTF
TRBJ2-3	-	TRBV5-4	-	TGTGCCAGCAGCTTAGCTGCGGGGGCCCGCACAGATACGCAGTATTTT	CASSLAAGARTDTQYF
TRBJ1-2	TRBD1	TRBV6-1	once	TGTGCCAGCAGTGAGGACAGGGCCTTCTATGGCTACACCTTC	CASSEDRAFYGYTF
TRBJ1-1	-	TRBV20-1	many	TGCAGTGCGTGGGAGGGGACTGAAGCTTTCTTT	CSAWEGTEAFF
TRBJ1-2	-	TRBV19	-	TGTGCCAGTTCGTCAGTCTATGGCTACACCTTC	CASSSVYGYTF
TRBJ2-5	-	TRBV18	-	TGTGCCAGCTCACCGGGTGCGGTGGAAGAGACCCAGTACTTC	CASSPGAVEETQYF
TRBJ1-6	TRBD1	TRBV5-6	-	TGTGCCAGCAGCTTGGTAAGGGGGCTTTCACCCCTCCACTTT	CASSLVRGLSPLHF
TRBJ1-1	-	TRBV9	-	TGTGCCAGCAGCCCAACAGATTATGGGAACACTGAAGCTTTCTTT	CASSPTDYGNTEAFF
TRBJ1-5	TRBD1	TRBV3-1/TRBV3-2	-	TGTGCCAGCAGCCAAGATGGGACAGGGTACCTAAATCAGCCCCAGCATTTT	CASSQDGTGYLNQPQHF
TRBJ1-6	-	TRBV9	once	TGTGCCAGCAGCGTAGCTCCAGGGGATAATTCACCCCTCCACTTT	CASSVAPGDNSPLHF
TRBJ2-2	-	TRBV11-2	-	TGTGCCAGCAGCTTAATTGGATCAGGGGCCGGGGAGCTGTTTTTT	CASSLIGSGAGELFF
TRBJ1-1	-	TRBV6-5	-	TGTGCCAGCAGTTTAGCCTTGACAGCGAACACTGAAGCTTTCTTT	CASSLALTANTEAFF
TRBJ2-5	TRBD2	TRBV24-1	-	TGTGCCACCAGTGATCCTACAGCGGGGGGGTGGGAGACCCAGTACTTC	CATSDPTAGGWETQYF
TRBJ1-4	TRBD1	TRBV6-5	-	TGTGCCAGCAATCTACAGGGGATAAATGAAAAACTGTTTTTT	CASNLQGINEKLFF
TRBJ1-4	-	TRBV4-1	-	TGCGCCAGCAGCCCCACCCGACCTCAACGGGATGAAAAACTGTTTTTT	CASSPTRPQRDEKLFF
TRBJ2-3	TRBD1	TRBV19	-	TGTGCCAGTAGTCCCCAGGGGGCGAATACGCAGTATTTT	CASSPQGANTQYF
TRBJ2-5	TRBD1	TRBV12-5	once	TGTGCTAGTGGTTCCGGACAGGGGGAAGAGACCCAGTACTTC	CASGSGQGEETQYF
TRBJ2-1	-	TRBV7-9	-	TGTGCCAGCAGCCCTACCCATTTGAGGGAGCCTGAGCAGTTCTTC	CASSPTHLREPEQFF
TRBJ2-1	TRBD2	TRBV14	-	TGTGCCAGCAGCCGAGGGGTGGCGGGGGCCTACAATGAGCAGTTCTTC	CASSRGVAGAYNEQFF
TRBJ2-6	-	TRBV7-9	-	TGTGCCAGCACAACAGTGATTTACTCTGGGGCCAACGTCCTGACTTTC	CASTTVIYSGANVLTF
TRBJ2-5	TRBD2	TRBV7-2	-	TGTGCCAGCAGCTTAGAACTAGCGGGGGGTTCAGAGACCCAGTACTTC	CASSLELAGGSETQYF
TRBJ1-3	-	TRBV6-5	-	TGTGCCAGCAGTTACTCGGAGTACGGAAACACCATATATTTT	CASSYSEYGNTIYF
TRBJ1-2	-	TRBV9	-	TGTGCCAGCAGCCCGGGGGAGGACTATGGCTACACCTTC	CASSPGEDYGYTF
TRBJ1-6	TRBD1	TRBV7-9	-	TGTGCCAGCAGCCCGACAGGGGGCGCATCACCCCTCCACTTT	CASSPTGGASPLHF
TRBJ2-7	TRBD2	TRBV2	few	TGTGCCAGCAGTGGGACCCGGACTAGCCCTGACGAGCAGTACTTC	CASSGTRTSPDEQYF
TRBJ2-7	-	TRBV27	-	TGTGCCAGCAGTTTTACTGGGCGGGGAGCCTACGAGCAGTACTTC	CASSFTGRGAYEQYF
TRBJ2-3	TRBD2	TRBV5-4	-	TGTGCCAGCAGCTTCCAGCGGGGGGGTGCAGATACGCAGTATTTT	CASSFQRGGADTQYF
TRBJ1-6	-	TRBV6-6	-	TGTGCCAGCAGTTCCGGGCGGCAGGGAAATTCACCCCTCCACTTT	CASSSGRQGNSPLHF
TRBJ2-1	TRBD1	TRBV9	-	TGTGCCAGCAGCCCGAGAAAGGGGGCGAGCTCCTACAATGAGCAGTTCTTC	CASSPRKGASSYNEQFF
TRBJ1-1	-	TRBV3-1/TRBV3-2	-	TGTGCCAGCAGCCAAGGCGGGGGGGACGAGGCTTTCTTT	CASSQGGGDEAFF
TRBJ2-7	TRBD1	TRBV11-2	-	TGTGCCAGCAGCCTATCCGGGACAGGTGCTTACGAGCAGTACTTC	CASSLSGTGAYEQYF
TRBJ2-4	-	TRBV2	-	TGTGCCACCGCGGCGGAGAGCATTCAGTACTTC	CATAAESIQYF
TRBJ1-2	-	TRBV10-2	-	TGCGCCAGCAGATCATGGGCGGAGATCCAGGGAATAGGCTACACCTTC	CASRSWAEIQGIGYTF
TRBJ1-2	-	TRBV29-1	-	TGCAGCGTTGAATCGGGGAACTATGGCTACACCTTC	CSVESGNYGYTF
TRBJ1-5	-	TRBV29-1	-	TGCAGCGCCCGGGACAACTTCAATCAGCCCCAGCATTTT	CSARDNFNQPQHF